One sample yielded the 8 T cell receptor beta chains listed below, sequenced in a study of early T cells in non-severe SARS-CoV-2 infection. MiXCR was run by TCRdb on the 5' RACE reads, yielding one entry per CDR3 protein. Among fewer than 85,000 distinct CDR3 sequences, approximately 13% were seen once, and the ten largest hold more than 1.2%. Sequencing input: whole blood. These receptor sequences come from an adult who was a healthcare worker with PCR-confirmed SARS-CoV-2 infection or an uninfected control (not recorded which).

This clonotype was detected ten times or more. The chain joins TRBV7-2 to TRBJ1-2; tentatively, D is TRBD1 (6 bases). The V end lost 4 bases, the J end lost 7 bases, and 16 bases lay between the germline ends. Germline CDR1 reads SGHTA; CDR2 reads FQGNSA. The CDR3 extends over 14 amino acids. The CDR3 region is CASSSSGGAVGYTF. CDR3 nucleotides: TGTGCCAGCAGCTCTAGCGGGGGGGCCGTTGGCTACACCTTC.

The gene calls are TRBV29-1 and TRBJ1-2; D might be TRBD1 (6 bases). The length of the CDR3 is 11 residues. Germline values: CDR1 SQVTM, CDR2 ANQGSEA. Trimming shortened V by 7 bases and J by 0 bases, and 6 bases separated the two germline ends. The CDR3 reads CSGQANYGYTF. Written as DNA, the CDR3 is TGCAGCGGACAGGCTAACTATGGCTACACCTTC.

This clonotype was recorded many times. The rearrangement links TRBV7-2 to TRBJ1-2; TRBD1 agrees at 9 bases. With V trimmed by 5 bases and J by 0 bases, 16 bases remained unmatched. Germline V gives CDR1 SGHTA, CDR2 FQGNSA. The CDR3 contains 19 residues. The CDR3 DNA follows: TGTGCCAGCAGCGCGGACAGGGCGGGACAGGGTGTCCCTAACTATGGCTACACCTTC. Amino acids: CASSADRAGQGVPNYGYTF.

The chain joins TRBV6-1 to TRBJ1-1; D is undetermined. Trimming took off 2 bases at V and 2 bases at J, with 6 bases between the two ends. The CDR3 spans 13 residues. The V gene's germline CDR1 is MNHNS and CDR2 SASEGT. CDR3 nucleotide sequence: TGTGCCAGCAGTGAAAAGGATAACACTGAAGCTTTCTTT. Translated: CASSEKDNTEAFF.

This clonotype occurred many times. J is TRBJ1-3 and V is TRBV5-6; D is unclear. The V and J ends lost 2 bases and 0 bases respectively, with 15 bases between them. Germline CDR1 SGHDT, CDR2 YYEEEE. The CDR3 loop spans 17 amino acids. As DNA, the CDR3 is TGTGCCAGCAGCTTAGCCGGACCTGGCATCTCTGGAAACACCATATATTTT. This translates into CASSLAGPGISGNTIYF.

In this sample, this clonotype turned up many times. The chain is built from TRBV2 and TRBJ2-3; D might be TRBD2 (5 bases). CDR1 and CDR2 from the germline V gene are SNHLY and FYNNEI. Between the trimmed V and J ends, which lost 1 base and 9 bases, there was a span of 23 bases. The CDR3 has 17 amino acids. The CDR3 is CASSEEEDSPSTLTQYF. As DNA, the CDR3 is TGTGCCAGCAGTGAAGAAGAGGACTCCCCTTCCACATTGACGCAGTATTTT. Full variable domain (remainder filled in from reference TRBV2 and TRBJ2-3): EPEVTQTPSHQVTQMGQEVILRCVPISNHLYFYWYRQILGQKVEFLVSFYNNEISEKSEIFDDQFSVERPDGSNFTLKIRSTKLEDSAMYFCASSEEEDSPSTLTQYFGPGTRLTVL.

This clonotype was seen many times. DNA of the CDR3: TGTGCCAGCTGTCGAGGAGGTGTGAGCTCTGGGGCCAACGTCCTGACTTTC. Translation: CASCRGGVSSGANVLTF. V usage is TRBV6-5 and J usage is TRBJ2-6, with a tentative D call TRBD2 (5 bases). The length of the CDR3 is 17 residues. Trimming pared 8 bases from V and 0 bases from J, leaving 17 bases between. CDR1 and CDR2 from the germline V gene are MNHEY and SVGAGI.

This clonotype occurred many times. The CDR3: CASSTSRGRNLNTEAFF. The CDR3 DNA follows: TGTGCCAGTAGTACCTCCCGGGGCCGGAATCTGAACACTGAAGCTTTCTTT. The V call is TRBV19, the J call TRBJ1-1, with D perhaps TRBD1 (5 bases). Germline V gene lookup returns CDR1 LNHDA and CDR2 SQIVND (reference sequence). This CDR3 is 17 amino acids long. V was clipped by 4 bases and J by 0 bases, with 18 bases between them. Drawing the rest from reference TRBV19 and TRBJ1-1, the complete variable domain is DGGITQSPKYLFRKEGQNVTLSCEQNLNHDAMYWYRQDPGQGLRLIYYSQIVNDFQKGDIAEGYSVSREKKESFPLTVTSAQKNPTAFYLCASSTSRGRNLNTEAFFGQGTRLTVV.